This TCR beta chain was found in a study of CD8+CD57+ T cells in acquired aplastic anemia (dated by TCRdb to 2016 to 2019). About the study as a whole: Extracted DNA from sorted CD4+ and CD8+ cells averaged about 3 ug, ranging from about 0.17 to 30 ug. A CD8+CD57+ expansion meant a frequency higher than the mean frequency seen in healthy subjects. The full study reports these points: CD8+ Simpson's diversity did not differ significantly between patients and healthy controls (P=0.060). Around 30 CD8+ CDR3 sequences were found to be shared between patients and controls, but these sequences appeared to be highly expressed in patients and within the immunodominant clones of the patients.

The CDR3 measures 14 amino acids from cysteine to phenylalanine. The entry retains the CDR3 DNA only, 42 bases that are in frame from base 1. Trimming removed 9 bases from V and 0 bases from J, leaving 12 bases between the germline ends. CDR1 and CDR2, per the germline V gene (reference sequence), are LNHDA and SQIVND. Turning to this clonotype: No cognate antigen has been identified for it. Nothing much larger sits one base from this clone, and base qualities are not available.

The patients picked for sequencing were ones in whom flow cytometry had shown an expansion of CD8+CD57+ cells. Severe acquired aplastic anemia was diagnosed in all patients according to International Study of Aplastic Anemia and Agranulocytosis and Camitta criteria. Patients had received no therapy at the time of blood sampling. In the study, sorted CD4+ and CD8+ blood T cells from patients with severe aplastic anemia and from healthy subjects underwent deep sequencing of TCR repertoires. Patients were enrolled under clinicaltrials.gov protocols 00001620, 01623167, 00001397, 00071045, 00081523 and 00961064 in the USA. Ficoll-Paque density gradient centrifugation was used to isolate peripheral blood mononuclear cells. Before DNA was extracted, CD4+ and CD8+ T cells were sorted using either FACS or magnetic beads. TCR beta VDJ combination and CDR3 sequence profiling used genomic DNA as the template. An Illumina HiSeq 2000 was the platform used for TCR repertoire sequencing. For the original study's pipeline: Repertoires were assessed using TRBV/TRBJ rearrangement plots, CDR3 size and DJ length profiles, and Simpson's diversity index. The most abundant DNA sequence in the deep sequencing data was defined as the immunodominant clone. CDR3 amino acid sequences were screened for sharing across subjects and compared with published repertoires and the VDJdb database. TCRdb handled the public reads itself, with Q25 trimming in fastp and clone calling in MiXCR, and kept productive beta chains. Each record represents a unique CDR3 protein, reported with the most common genes and DNA among its rows. The V and J calls shown here were made by TCRdb, not taken from the authors' results. This sample holds over 250,000 distinct CDR3 sequences; approximately 58% were observed only once. The leading ten clones occupy roughly 1.2% of the sample.

What was sequenced was sorted CD4+, CD8+, or CD8+CD57+ T cells (not recorded which) from PBMCs. The clonotype was recovered from a human donor with aplastic anemia. Rearrangement joined TRBV19 to TRBJ1-3; the D segment could be TRBD1, given 5 matching bases. The DNA is TGTGCCAGCACGAGGGGAGCCTCTGGAAACACCATATATTTT. This codes for CASTRGASGNTIYF.